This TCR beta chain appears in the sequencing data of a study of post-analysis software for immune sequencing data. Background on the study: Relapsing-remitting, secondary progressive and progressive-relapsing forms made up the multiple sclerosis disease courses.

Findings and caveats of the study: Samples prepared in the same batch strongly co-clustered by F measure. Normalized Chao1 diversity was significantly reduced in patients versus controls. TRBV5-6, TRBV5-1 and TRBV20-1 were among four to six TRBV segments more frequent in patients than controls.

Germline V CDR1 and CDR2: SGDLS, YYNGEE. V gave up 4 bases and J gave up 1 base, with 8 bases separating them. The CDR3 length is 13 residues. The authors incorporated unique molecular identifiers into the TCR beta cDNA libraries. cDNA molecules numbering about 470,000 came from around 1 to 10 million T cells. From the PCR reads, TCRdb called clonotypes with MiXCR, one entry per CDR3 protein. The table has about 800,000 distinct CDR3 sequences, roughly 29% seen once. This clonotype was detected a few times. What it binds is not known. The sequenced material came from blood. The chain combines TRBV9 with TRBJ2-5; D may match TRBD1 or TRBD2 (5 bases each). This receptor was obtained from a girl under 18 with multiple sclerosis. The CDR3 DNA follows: TGTGCCAGCAGCAATGGGGGCCAAGAGACCCAGTACTTC. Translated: CASSNGGQETQYF. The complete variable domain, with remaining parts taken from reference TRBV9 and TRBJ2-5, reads DSGVTQTPKHLITATGQRVTLRCSPRSGDLSVYWYQQSLDQGLQFLIQYYNGEERAKGNILERFSAQQFPDLHSELNLSSLELGDSALYFCASSNGGQETQYFGPGTRLLVL.